This passage covers 19 T cell receptor beta chains from one sample sequenced in a study of T cells in Graves' hyperthyroidism and ophthalmopathy (dated 2019 in TCRdb). Receptor amplification or capture employed multiplex PCR. TCRdb names Illumina HiSeq 2000 as the instrument used. TCR beta CDR3 regions were amplified from RNA transcripts. The TCR CDR3 was subjected to a first round of RT-PCR using the HTBI primer set and the Qiagen OneStep RT-PCR kit. Starting from the raw public reads, TCRdb applied fastp trimming at Q25, assembled clones with MiXCR and retained in-frame beta chains. Each entry is one CDR3 protein sequence, shown with its most common DNA and genes. The sample table lists approximately 480,000 distinct CDR3 sequences, around 20% of them with a count of one. Around 27% of the sample rests with the top ten. Material: blood. All receptors derive from a man aged 18 to 30 with Graves' hyperthyroidism.

The V call is TRBV4-1, the J call TRBJ2-5, with D unclear. The CDR3 consists of 12 residues. Germline V gene sequence: CDR1 MGHRA, CDR2 YSYEKL. V was trimmed by 2 bases and J by 5 bases, leaving 6 bases between them. The CDR3 reads CASSQPLETQYF. DNA of the CDR3: TGCGCCAGCAGCCAACCCCTTGAGACCCAGTACTTC.

This clonotype has only a few counts. The genes are TRBV3-1 and TRBJ1-2; 7 nucleotides agree with TRBD1. Unmatched junction bases numbered 12, after V lost 4 bases and J lost 4 bases. CDR3 length: 16 amino acids. Germline assignment: CDR1 LGHDT and CDR2 YNNKEL (reference sequence). The CDR3: CASSPTAEGATYGYTF. The CDR3 DNA follows: TGTGCCAGCAGCCCGACCGCGGAGGGGGCGACCTATGGCTACACCTTC. Combining the CDR3 with reference TRBV3-1 and TRBJ1-2 gives the whole variable domain DTAVSQTPKYLVTQMGNDKSIKCEQNLGHDTMYWYKQDSKKFLKIMFSYNNKELIINETVPNRFSPKSPDKAHLNLHINSLELGDSAVYFCASSPTAEGATYGYTFGSGTRLTVV.

This clonotype showed up many times. This chain links TRBV6-1 with TRBJ1-1; D not resolved. The CDR3 is 14 residues long. Trimming pared 3 bases from V and 3 bases from J, leaving 11 bases between. Germline V gene data show CDR1 as MNHNS and CDR2 as SASEGT. In nucleotides, the CDR3 is TGTGCCAGCAGTGATCGGGTTACGGACACTGAAGCTTTCTTT. Amino acid sequence: CASSDRVTDTEAFF.

This clonotype appeared many times. This chain uses TRBV19 with TRBJ1-5; D not certain. V was trimmed by 5 bases and J by 5 bases, leaving 13 bases between them. Germline CDR1 is LNHDA and CDR2 is SQIVND (reference sequence). The length of the CDR3 is 14 residues. The CDR3 sequence: CASSPRVRYQPQHF. Written as DNA, the CDR3 is TGTGCCAGTAGTCCGAGAGTGAGGTATCAGCCCCAGCATTTT. The full variable domain, completed using reference TRBV19 and TRBJ1-5, is DGGITQSPKYLFRKEGQNVTLSCEQNLNHDAMYWYRQDPGQGLRLIYYSQIVNDFQKGDIAEGYSVSREKKESFPLTVTSAQKNPTAFYLCASSPRVRYQPQHFGDGTRLSIL.

This clonotype was picked up a small number of times. In DNA form, the CDR3 reads TGTGCCTGGACCCATCCGGGACTAGCGGGGGGATGGGAGCTGTTTTTT. Protein sequence: CAWTHPGLAGGWELFF. This chain uses TRBV30 with TRBJ2-2; 15 bases line up with TRBD2. From germline, CDR1 is GTSNPN and CDR2 SVGIG (reference sequence). The CDR3 contains 16 residues. The V segment lost 4 bases and the J segment 9 bases; nucleotides outside the gene matches: 9. The full variable domain, rest sourced from reference TRBV30 and TRBJ2-2, is SQTIHQWPATLVQPVGSPLSLECTVEGTSNPNLYWYRQAAGRGLQLLFYSVGIGQISSEVPQNLSASRPQDRQFILSSKKLLLSDSGFYLCAWTHPGLAGGWELFFGEGSRLTVL.

There are a few counts of this clonotype. A much more abundant neighbour one base away suggests this may be a read error. The J gene is TRBJ2-2, the V gene TRBV12-3 or TRBV12-4; 7 nucleotides line up with TRBD1. CDR3 length: 15 amino acids. CDR3 bases: TGTGCCAGCAGGACGACAGGGAGCTACACCGGGGAGCTGTGTTTT. It translates to CASRTTGSYTGELCF.

Ten or more counts support this clonotype. Here the CDR3 DNA reads TGTGCCAGCAACCCGGACAGTCCACTTTACGAGCAGTACTTC. Amino acid sequence: CASNPDSPLYEQYF. The V call is TRBV11-2, the J call TRBJ2-7, with D possibly being TRBD1 (6 bases). V lost 7 bases and J lost 4, with 17 bases in between. Germline V gene data show CDR1 as SGHAT and CDR2 as FQNNGV. The CDR3 length is 14 residues.

This clonotype was counted ten times or more. V is TRBV30 and J is TRBJ1-2; D gene unclear. The CDR3 runs to 11 residues. Deletions cut 0 bases from V and 8 bases from J, with 7 bases between. Germline V gives CDR1 GTSNPN, CDR2 SVGIG (reference sequence). The CDR3: CAWSVSVGYTF. CDR3 bases: TGTGCCTGGAGTGTAAGTGTAGGCTACACCTTC.

Ten or more counts support this clonotype. The genes are TRBV12-3 or TRBV12-4 and TRBJ2-5; 7 bases fit TRBD1. The CDR3 is 13 residues long. V shed 6 bases, J shed 4 bases, and the junction held 5 bases outside the gene matches. CDR3 region: CASSSAGGETQYF. Written as DNA, the CDR3 is TGTGCCAGCAGCTCCGCAGGGGGAGAGACCCAGTACTTC.

This clonotype has ten or more counts. The J gene is TRBJ2-7, the V gene TRBV28; 8 nucleotides match TRBD1. This CDR3 is built from 14 residues. V dropped 6 bases and J dropped 11; count of bases not matched to a gene: 15. Germline V lookup: CDR1 MDHEN, CDR2 SYDVKM. CDR3 protein: CASSPPRTGNKEYF. The CDR3 DNA reads TGTGCCAGCAGCCCACCTCGGACAGGGAATAAGGAGTACTTC.

Many counts were recorded for this clonotype. The CDR3 is CASSLAGVQETQYF. The CDR3 nucleotides are TGTGCCAGCAGTTTAGCGGGGGTGCAAGAGACCCAGTACTTC. V usage is TRBV12-3 or TRBV12-4 and J usage is TRBJ2-5; TRBD1 or TRBD2 may be the D gene (5 bases each). V lost 0 bases to trimming and J lost 2 bases, with 7 bases between them. The CDR3 consists of 14 residues.

The table lists this clonotype with many counts. V gene TRBV15 combines with J gene TRBJ1-5; possibly TRBD1 for D (5 bases). This CDR3 is 16 amino acids long. V was cut by 4 bases and J by 6 bases, with 19 bases left in between. Germline assignment: CDR1 LNHNV and CDR2 YYDKDF (reference sequence). The CDR3 DNA sequence: TGTGCCACCAGCATGACAGCAGTAGGGTACGGTCAGCCCCAGCATTTT. Amino acid sequence: CATSMTAVGYGQPQHF.

This chain links TRBV11-2 with TRBJ2-2; TRBD1 or TRBD2 may be the D gene (5 bases each). The CDR3 covers 14 residues. Germline V gene sequence: CDR1 SGHAT, CDR2 FQNNGV. Deletions cut 3 bases from V and 7 bases from J, with 12 bases between. The CDR3 spells CASSLRGVNGELFF. DNA for the CDR3: TGTGCCAGCAGCTTGAGGGGCGTGAACGGGGAGCTGTTTTTT.

This clonotype has at least ten counts. At one boundary the junction diverges from the germline segment, which might be a read error. V gene TRBV6-1 combines with J gene TRBJ2-2, with a possible D match to TRBD2 (6 bases). The CDR3 spans 16 residues. Germline CDR1 is MNHNS and CDR2 is SASEGT. Here the CDR3 reads CASTEIGGSNTGELFF. CDR3 sequence (DNA): TGTGCCAGCACTGAAATTGGGGGGTCGAACACCGGGGAGCTGTTTTTT.

At least ten counts were recorded for this clonotype. The gene calls are TRBV11-1 and TRBJ1-1; possibly TRBD1 for D (5 bases). Trimming stripped 3 bases from V and 4 bases from J, with 12 bases between. Germline-derived CDR1 and CDR2 are SGHAT and FQDESV (reference sequence). The length of the CDR3 is 14 residues. The CDR3, as DNA: TGTGCCAGCAGCTTCGGACATGGGTTCACTGAAGCTTTCTTT. Translation: CASSFGHGFTEAFF.

At least ten counts were recorded for this clonotype. V and J are TRBV12-3 or TRBV12-4 and TRBJ1-2, with 8 bases aligning to TRBD1. The CDR3 consists of 13 residues. V trimming: 6 bases; J trimming: 8 bases; junction bases outside the gene matches: 8. The CDR3, as DNA: TGTGCCAGCAGACCAACAGGGGGAGAAGGCTACACCTTC. Translation: CASRPTGGEGYTF.

This clonotype was recorded many times. The chain carries TRBV6-2 or TRBV6-3 and TRBJ2-2; the match to TRBD1 covers 8 bases. This CDR3 is 15 amino acids long. J was trimmed by 5 bases and V by 5 bases; bases with no gene match: 7. CDR1 is MNHEY and CDR2 is SVGEGT in the germline V gene. CDR3 sequence (DNA): TGTGCCAGCAGTGGACAGGGTAGGGGTACCGGGGAGCTGTTTTTT. Amino acid sequence: CASSGQGRGTGELFF.

A few counts support this clonotype. The CDR3 reads CASSRGRQNYGYTF. The CDR3 DNA is TGTGCCAGCAGCCGGGGGCGACAGAATTATGGCTACACCTTC. This chain connects TRBV28 to TRBJ1-2; maybe TRBD1 (6 bases). The CDR3 has 14 amino acids. Trimming left V 6 bases short and J 5 bases short, with 16 bases between. Germline CDR1 reads MDHEN; CDR2 reads SYDVKM.

This rearrangement joins TRBV9 to TRBJ1-1, with a tentative D call TRBD1 (5 bases). This CDR3 has 13 residues. Germline V gives CDR1 SGDLS, CDR2 YYNGEE. V was pared by 2 bases and J by 5 bases, with 10 bases between. DNA for the CDR3: TGTGCCAGCAGCGTGGAACAGGAGACTGAAGCTTTCTTT. Protein product: CASSVEQETEAFF.